This T cell receptor beta chain is drawn from a study of cytomegalovirus exposure and HLA in healthy donors. V lost 2 bases, J lost 2 bases, and 12 bases lay in between. This CDR3 has 15 amino acids. The germline CDR1 and CDR2 sequences are SGHRS and YFSETQ. The PCR ran on 60 Vbeta and 13 Jbeta primers. TCRdb keeps only in-frame clones here, not all; method: immunoSEQ multiplex PCR. Here the sample spans 120,000 to 150,000 clones, roughly 80% being singletons. This chain joins TRBV5-1 and TRBJ2-3; a possible D gene is TRBD1 (6 bases). The sample comprised PBMCs. This TCR came from a woman aged 25 to 39 in good health and CMV-seronegative. This CDR3 is CASSFYAGATDTQYF. CDR3 bases: TGCGCCAGCAGCTTTTATGCAGGGGCCACAGATACGCAGTATTTT.